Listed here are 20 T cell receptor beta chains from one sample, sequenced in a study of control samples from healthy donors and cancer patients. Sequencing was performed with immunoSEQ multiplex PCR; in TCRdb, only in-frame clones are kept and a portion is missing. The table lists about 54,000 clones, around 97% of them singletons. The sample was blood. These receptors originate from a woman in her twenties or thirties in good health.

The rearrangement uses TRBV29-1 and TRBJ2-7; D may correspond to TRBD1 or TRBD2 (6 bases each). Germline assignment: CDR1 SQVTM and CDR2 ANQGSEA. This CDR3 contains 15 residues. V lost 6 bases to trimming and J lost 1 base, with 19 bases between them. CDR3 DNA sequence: TGCAGCGTGAGGGGAGAAGAGGGGGGTTCCTACGAGCAGTACTTC. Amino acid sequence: CSVRGEEGGSYEQYF.

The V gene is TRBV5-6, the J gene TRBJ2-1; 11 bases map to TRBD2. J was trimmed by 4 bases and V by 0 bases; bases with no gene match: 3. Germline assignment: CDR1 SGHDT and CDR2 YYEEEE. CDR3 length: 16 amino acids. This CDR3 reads CASSLAGLAEYNEQFF. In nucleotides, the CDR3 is TGTGCCAGCAGCTTGGCGGGACTAGCGGAGTACAATGAGCAGTTCTTC.

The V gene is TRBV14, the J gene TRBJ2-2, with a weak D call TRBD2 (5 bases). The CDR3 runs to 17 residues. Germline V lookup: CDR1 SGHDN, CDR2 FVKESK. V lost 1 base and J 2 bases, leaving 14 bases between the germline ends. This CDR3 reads CASSQVLGSLNTGELFF. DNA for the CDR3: TGTGCCAGCAGCCAAGTCTTGGGGAGTCTAAACACCGGGGAGCTGTTTTTT.

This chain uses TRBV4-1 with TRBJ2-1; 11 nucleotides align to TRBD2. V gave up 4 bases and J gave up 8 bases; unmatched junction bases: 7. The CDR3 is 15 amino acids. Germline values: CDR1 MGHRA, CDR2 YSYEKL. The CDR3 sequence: CASSLIAGGFDEQFF. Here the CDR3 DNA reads TGCGCCAGCAGCCTAATAGCGGGAGGGTTCGATGAGCAGTTCTTC.

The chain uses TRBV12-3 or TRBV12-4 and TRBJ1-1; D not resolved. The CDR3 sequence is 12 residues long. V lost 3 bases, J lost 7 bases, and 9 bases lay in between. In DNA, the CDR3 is TGTGCCAGCAGTTTCGATGCAGGTGAAGCTTTCTTT. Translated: CASSFDAGEAFF.

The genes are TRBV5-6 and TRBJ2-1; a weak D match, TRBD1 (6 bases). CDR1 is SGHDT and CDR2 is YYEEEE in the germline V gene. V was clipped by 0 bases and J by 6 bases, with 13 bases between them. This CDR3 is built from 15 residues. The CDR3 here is CASSLDLGTPNEQFF. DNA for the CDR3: TGTGCCAGCAGCTTGGATTTAGGGACACCCAATGAGCAGTTCTTC.

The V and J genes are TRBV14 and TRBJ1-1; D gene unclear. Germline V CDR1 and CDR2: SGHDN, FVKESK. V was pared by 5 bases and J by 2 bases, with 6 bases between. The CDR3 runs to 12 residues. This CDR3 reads CASSALNTEAFF. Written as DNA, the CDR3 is TGTGCCAGCAGCGCACTTAACACTGAAGCTTTCTTT.

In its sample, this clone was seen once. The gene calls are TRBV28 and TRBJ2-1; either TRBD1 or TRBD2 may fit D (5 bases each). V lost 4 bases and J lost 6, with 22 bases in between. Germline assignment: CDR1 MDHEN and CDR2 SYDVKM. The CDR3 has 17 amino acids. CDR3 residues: CASSSRGLRGNSNEQFF. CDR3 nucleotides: TGTGCCAGCAGTTCTAGGGGCCTTCGAGGGAATTCCAATGAGCAGTTCTTC.

The chain's CDR3 is CASSLLSAYEQYF. Here the CDR3 DNA reads TGTGCCAGCAGCTTACTGTCGGCCTACGAGCAGTACTTC. This chain connects TRBV7-8 to TRBJ2-7; D remains ambiguous. The CDR3 has 13 amino acids. Trimming stripped 2 bases from V and 2 bases from J, with 7 bases between. Germline V gene data show CDR1 as SGHVS and CDR2 as FQNEAQ.

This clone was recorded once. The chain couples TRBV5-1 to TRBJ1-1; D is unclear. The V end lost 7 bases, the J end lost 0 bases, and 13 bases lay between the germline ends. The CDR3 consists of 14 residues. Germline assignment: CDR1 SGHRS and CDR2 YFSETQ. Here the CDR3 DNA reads TGCGCCAGCGCGGCGTCCGGGTTGAACACTGAAGCTTTCTTT. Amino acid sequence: CASAASGLNTEAFF.

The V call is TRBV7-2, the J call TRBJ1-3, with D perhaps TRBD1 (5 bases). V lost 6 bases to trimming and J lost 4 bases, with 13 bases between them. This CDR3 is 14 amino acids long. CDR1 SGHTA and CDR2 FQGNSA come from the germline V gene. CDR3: CASSTGPKGNTIYF. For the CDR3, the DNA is TGTGCCAGCAGTACGGGGCCGAAAGGAAACACCATATATTTT.

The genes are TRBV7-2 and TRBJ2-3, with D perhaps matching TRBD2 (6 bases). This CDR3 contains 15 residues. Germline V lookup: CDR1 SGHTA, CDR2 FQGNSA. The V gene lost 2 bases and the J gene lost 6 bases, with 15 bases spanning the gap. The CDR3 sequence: CASSLLSSGVDTQYF. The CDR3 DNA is TGTGCCAGCAGCTTATTGTCGTCGGGGGTGGATACGCAGTATTTT.

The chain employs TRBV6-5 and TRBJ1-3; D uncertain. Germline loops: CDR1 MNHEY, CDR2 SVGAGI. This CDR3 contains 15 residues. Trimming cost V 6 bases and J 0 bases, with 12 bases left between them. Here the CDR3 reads CASSRSGSSGNTIYF. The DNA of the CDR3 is TGTGCCAGCAGCAGGTCCGGCAGCTCTGGAAACACCATATATTTT.

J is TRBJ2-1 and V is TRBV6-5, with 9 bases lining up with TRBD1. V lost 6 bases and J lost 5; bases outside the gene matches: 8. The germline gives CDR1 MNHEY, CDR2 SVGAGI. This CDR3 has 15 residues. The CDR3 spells CASRADRGGNNEQFF. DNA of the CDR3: TGTGCCAGCAGGGCTGACAGGGGGGGAAACAATGAGCAGTTCTTC.

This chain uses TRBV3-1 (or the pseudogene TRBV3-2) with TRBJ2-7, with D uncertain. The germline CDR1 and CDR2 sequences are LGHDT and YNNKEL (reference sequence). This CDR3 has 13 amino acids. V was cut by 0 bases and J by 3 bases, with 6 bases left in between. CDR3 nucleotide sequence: TGTGCCAGCAGCCAAGAATACTTCTACGAGCAGTACTTC. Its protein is CASSQEYFYEQYF.

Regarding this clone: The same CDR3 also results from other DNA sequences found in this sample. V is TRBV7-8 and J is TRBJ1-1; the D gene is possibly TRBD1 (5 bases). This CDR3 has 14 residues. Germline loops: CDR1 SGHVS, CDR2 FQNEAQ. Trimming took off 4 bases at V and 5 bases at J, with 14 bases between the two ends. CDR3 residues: CASSSGQGNTEAFF. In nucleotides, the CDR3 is TGTGCCAGCAGCTCAGGGCAGGGTAATACTGAAGCTTTCTTT.

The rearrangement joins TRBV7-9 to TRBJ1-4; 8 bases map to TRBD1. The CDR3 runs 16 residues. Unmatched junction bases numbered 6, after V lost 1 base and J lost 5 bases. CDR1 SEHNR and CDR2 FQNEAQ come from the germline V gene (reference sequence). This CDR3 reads CASSLDRTGPNEKLFF. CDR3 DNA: TGTGCCAGCAGCTTAGACCGGACAGGGCCAAATGAAAAACTGTTTTTT.

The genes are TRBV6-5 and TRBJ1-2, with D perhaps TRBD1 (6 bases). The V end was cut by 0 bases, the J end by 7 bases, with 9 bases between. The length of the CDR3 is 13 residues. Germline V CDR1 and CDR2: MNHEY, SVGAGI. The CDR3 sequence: CASSYSVGAGYTF. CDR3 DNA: TGTGCCAGCAGTTACTCAGTGGGGGCTGGCTACACCTTC.

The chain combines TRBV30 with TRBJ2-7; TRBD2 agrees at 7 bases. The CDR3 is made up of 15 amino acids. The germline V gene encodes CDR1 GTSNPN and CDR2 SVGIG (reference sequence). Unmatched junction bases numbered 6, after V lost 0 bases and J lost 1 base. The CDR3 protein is CAWSVLAGESYEQYF. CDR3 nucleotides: TGTGCCTGGAGTGTACTGGCGGGAGAGTCCTACGAGCAGTACTTC.

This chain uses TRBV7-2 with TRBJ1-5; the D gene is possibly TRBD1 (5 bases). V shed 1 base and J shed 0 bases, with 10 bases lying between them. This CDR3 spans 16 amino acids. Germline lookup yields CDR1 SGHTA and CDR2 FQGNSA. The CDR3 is CASSLVGHHSNQPQHF. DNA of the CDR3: TGTGCCAGCAGCTTAGTAGGACACCATAGCAATCAGCCCCAGCATTTT.